The following is a TCR beta chain sequence with its context. The specificity of this receptor is unknown. Base qualities are missing; no much larger clone stands one base away. Library generation was performed with the immunoSEQ multiplex PCR assay. The authors processed their data as follows. To diagnose cytomegalovirus status from the catalog of TCR beta chain sequences, a statistical classification framework was built. As stored in TCRdb, this immuneACCESS dataset retains in-frame rearrangements with V and J assigned. A fraction of the clones does not appear; measured against another copy, unresolved V genes explain less than half of the discrepancy, and the remainder lacks a known reason. V, J and clone size reflect that table, while D and trimming were determined from the DNA. Recorded for this sample are 300,000 to 400,000 clones; 80% to 90% of them occurred a single time. The ten largest clones capture under 0.95% of the sample.

Via the germline V gene, CDR1 is SGHDT and CDR2 YYEEEE. At the junction V is shortened by 1 base and J by 5 bases; bases outside the gene matches: 9. Its CDR3 holds 15 amino acids, cysteine through phenylalanine. The sequence is cut down to CDR3 DNA, 45 bases in frame from base 1. This entry is derived from a study of cytomegalovirus exposure and HLA in healthy donors (dated by TCRdb to 2017 to 2019). Study-level background: According to a later analysis, the approximately 120 validation repertoires were produced on the same platform as the 666 repertoires of the first cohort. The study was designed to test whether signatures of past pathogen exposure could be identified by cataloging public T cell receptors. A separate validation cohort of more than 100 different subjects was used in addition to the 666-subject first cohort. The study combined high-throughput TCR immunosequencing, statistical association of individual TCRs with disease status, and machine learning to predict cytomegalovirus infection status. General conclusions and limits of the study: The validation cohort had no HLA typing available for a later analysis, so co-occurrence within that cohort was assessed over all 120 or so repertoires. The authors suggested that the approach could potentially be generalized to other disease states and immunological phenotypes. A later analysis found that TCRs clustered in the first cohort also tended to co-occur in the 120 validation repertoires, with more than 90% of cluster scores above 0. The study listed 170 or so TCR beta chains as associated with cytomegalovirus. In vitro tests confirmed that three of the cytomegalovirus-associated TCR beta chains recognize cytomegalovirus antigens. The classifier was reported to diagnose cytomegalovirus status with high specificity and sensitivity in both the original and validation cohorts. Most TCR sequences were observed very rarely across donors, whereas some public TCRs were present in many individuals.

Separate from the approximately 670-subject first cohort, the validation cohort of 120 subjects was the group to which the donors belonged. What was sequenced was PBMCs. This TCR was sampled from a woman under 30 in good health and CMV-seronegative. The sequence is built from TRBV5-6 and TRBJ2-7, and 7 bases in between align with TRBD1. The CDR3 loop reads CASSLPGRTGNEQYF. The DNA reads as follows: TGTGCCAGCAGCTTGCCCGGTAGGACAGGCAACGAGCAGTACTTC.